The clone carrying this TCR beta chain showed up just a few times. This entry belongs to a study of T-cell reconstitution after alpha-beta-depleted transplantation in children. Unique molecular identifiers were used to barcode this TCRbeta library. TCRdb reanalysed the PCR reads using MiXCR and keeps one entry per CDR3 protein. The table shows about 500,000 distinct CDR3 sequences, with approximately 29% occurring only once. Germline trimming cut 3 bases from V and 3 bases from J; bases unmatched to any gene: 7. CDR1 and CDR2 from the germline V gene are DFQATT and SNEGSKA (reference sequence). This CDR3 comprises 14 residues.

This chain joins TRBV20-1 and TRBJ1-1; 7 nucleotides agree with TRBD1. This sequence originates from a human donor who donated a stem cell graft to a child with aplastic anemia. The sample was PBMCs from the stem cell graft donor, taken from the stem cell graft. The CDR3 sequence is CSASETGADTEAFF. CDR3 DNA: TGCAGTGCTAGTGAAACAGGGGCGGACACTGAAGCTTTCTTT.